These T cell receptor beta chains were read from a single sample in a study of blood T cell repertoires in COVID-19. Using immunoSEQ multiplex PCR, the repertoire was profiled, and TCRdb retains in-frame clones only, with some absent. The sample includes 210,000 or so clones, about four fifths of them seen just once. Sequencing was carried out using PBMCs or T cells enriched from blood (not recorded which). Receptors originate from a woman in her fifties or sixties who had been exposed to COVID-19. Both conserved end residues are part of each CDR3. The D gene is left open where the match is weak. Only part of the rows carry a size: once, few, many, or a class if the clone is expanded.

V gene,D gene,J gene,clone size,CDR3 DNA,CDR3 protein
TRBV6-2/TRBV6-3,-,TRBJ2-7,-,TGTGCCAGCAGTTACCCGACTATCTCCTACGAGCAGTACTTC,CASSYPTISYEQYF
TRBV29-1,-,TRBJ1-4,-,TGCAGCGCCCGGAGGGCAACTAATGAAAAACTGTTTTTT,CSARRATNEKLFF
TRBV2,TRBD1,TRBJ1-3,-,TGTGCCAGCAGTGAAATCAGGGGGCTAACTGGAAACACCATATATTTT,CASSEIRGLTGNTIYF
TRBV13,TRBD1,TRBJ1-6,-,TGTGCCAGCAGGCGGCGTGGGGACAGGGATACACCCCTCCACTTT,CASRRRGDRDTPLHF
TRBV7-9,-,TRBJ1-1,few,TGTGCCAGCAGCTTATGGGCGACCAAGACTGAAGCTTTCTTT,CASSLWATKTEAFF
TRBV7-2,-,TRBJ2-3,-,TGTGCCAGCAGCCCCGGGGGTACGCAGTATTTT,CASSPGGTQYF
TRBV7-9,-,TRBJ1-6,-,TGTGCCAGCAGCATAGGACAGTTTAATTCACCCCTCCACTTT,CASSIGQFNSPLHF
TRBV5-1,TRBD2,TRBJ2-3,-,TGCGCCAGCAGCTTGGTAGCGGGGGGCCTTCGTCGCGAAGTATATTTT,CASSLVAGGLRREVYF
TRBV5-4,-,TRBJ1-4,-,TGTGCCAGCAGCTTGGACAGATTTAATGAAAAACTGTTTTTT,CASSLDRFNEKLFF
TRBV7-9,TRBD1,TRBJ1-1,-,TGTGCCAGCAGCTCGTGGACAGGGGTTCAGGTAGGGGCTGAAGCTTTCTTT,CASSSWTGVQVGAEAFF
TRBV29-1,-,TRBJ1-1,-,TGCAGCGTTGATGTGTACGGTGGAGGCACTGAAGCTTTCTTT,CSVDVYGGGTEAFF
TRBV5-1,TRBD1,TRBJ1-5,-,TGCGCCAGCAGCCCGGGGACAGGTGGAAGACAGCCCCAGCATTTT,CASSPGTGGRQPQHF
TRBV7-7,TRBD1,TRBJ1-5,few,TGTGCCAGCAGCTTAGGGGACAGCCCGGTTAAGCCCCAGCATTTT,CASSLGDSPVKPQHF
TRBV6-6,-,TRBJ2-3,-,TGTGCCAGCAGTCCCCCCGGCACAGATACGCAGTATTTT,CASSPPGTDTQYF
TRBV28,TRBD2,TRBJ2-1,few,TGTGCCAGTGGGACTAGCGGGGGTGTAGATGAGCAGTTCTTC,CASGTSGGVDEQFF
TRBV5-4,TRBD1,TRBJ1-6,once,TGTGCCAGCAGCTGGGACAGAAATTCACCCCTCCACTTT,CASSWDRNSPLHF
TRBV5-6,TRBD1,TRBJ2-4,-,TGTGCCAGCAGCGGACCGGGACAGGGGTTTTTGAACATTCAGTACTTC,CASSGPGQGFLNIQYF
TRBV15,-,TRBJ1-6,-,TGTGCCACCAGCAGCCGCGTTTCACCCCTCCACTTT,CATSSRVSPLHF
TRBV5-4,TRBD1,TRBJ1-1,-,TGTGCCAGCAGCTTGGGACAGGGTGGGTTGGCTGAAGCTTTCTTT,CASSLGQGGLAEAFF
TRBV7-2,-,TRBJ1-1,few,TGTGCCAGCAGCACTTACAGGGTTGGCACTGAAGCTTTCTTT,CASSTYRVGTEAFF
TRBV30,-,TRBJ1-2,-,TGTGCCTCTACGGAGGTCGGCAGTTTAACGTCTGGGGGCTACACCTTC,CASTEVGSLTSGGYTF
TRBV5-1,TRBD1,TRBJ1-6,-,TGCGCCAGCAGCTTGATAGGACAGGTTGATTCACCCCTCCACTTT,CASSLIGQVDSPLHF
TRBV7-2,-,TRBJ2-2,-,TGTGCCAGCAGCGCCGGGGGGAACACCGGGGAGCTGTTTTTT,CASSAGGNTGELFF
TRBV7-2,-,TRBJ2-5,-,TGTGCCAGCAGCTTAATGCAGGGGAAGACCCAGTACTTC,CASSLMQGKTQYF
TRBV5-1,-,TRBJ1-3,-,TGCGCCAGCAGCCGGGTGGGTCCGACTGGAAACACCATATATTTT,CASSRVGPTGNTIYF
TRBV11-2,TRBD2,TRBJ2-7,-,TGTGCCAGCAGCTTAGGGGCAGCTCTATCTAGCGGGGACTATGAGCAGTACTTC,CASSLGAALSSGDYEQYF
TRBV24-1,-,TRBJ1-2,-,TGTGCCACCAGTGGTGGGCAGAGCTATGGCTACACCTTC,CATSGGQSYGYTF
TRBV5-6,TRBD1,TRBJ1-1,-,TGTGCCAGCAGCTTCAGGGGGATTGCTTCATTTGAAGCTTTCTTT,CASSFRGIASFEAFF
TRBV24-1,-,TRBJ2-4,-,TGTGCCACCTCCGGGGCCAAAAACATTCAGTACTTC,CATSGAKNIQYF
TRBV28,-,TRBJ1-1,-,TGTGCCAGCAGTTTCCACGCGAGGGCTTTCTTT,CASSFHARAFF
TRBV12-3/TRBV12-4,-,TRBJ1-1,-,TGTGCCAGCAGCTTGGGGGGGGGACAAGCTTTCTTT,CASSLGGGQAFF
TRBV9,TRBD1,TRBJ2-5,few,TGTGCCAGCAGCCCAAAACGGACAGGAGAGACCCAGTACTTC,CASSPKRTGETQYF
TRBV11-2,-,TRBJ1-5,-,TGTGCCAGCAGCTTAGGGTCGGCAGGGCGGCAGCCCCAGCATTTT,CASSLGSAGRQPQHF
TRBV7-2,TRBD2,TRBJ2-7,-,TGTGCCAGCAGCCGGGGGGGCAGCTCCTACGAGCAGTACTTC,CASSRGGSSYEQYF
TRBV7-2,TRBD2,TRBJ2-3,-,TGTGCCAGCAGCCCCGGACTAGCGGGGGGGCAAGATACGCAGTATTTT,CASSPGLAGGQDTQYF
TRBV4-3,TRBD1,TRBJ2-7,-,TGCGCCAGCAGCCAAGCAGGGGGCCCCTACGAGCAGTACTTC,CASSQAGGPYEQYF
TRBV3-1/TRBV3-2,-,TRBJ1-1,once,TGTGCCAGCAGCCAAGAGGAAAGGGGAAACACTGAAGCTTTCTTT,CASSQEERGNTEAFF
TRBV3-1/TRBV3-2,-,TRBJ1-1,-,TGTGCCAGCACCCTCACAGGTACGGCCACTGAAGCTTTCTTT,CASTLTGTATEAFF
TRBV4-3,-,TRBJ1-5,-,TGCGCCAGCAGCCAAGATAACAGCAGGGCTAATCAGCCCCAGCATTTT,CASSQDNSRANQPQHF
TRBV19,TRBD2,TRBJ2-2,-,TGTGCCAGTAGGAGGGAGGGCGGGGAGCTGTTTTTT,CASRREGGELFF
TRBV10-1,-,TRBJ2-5,-,TGCGCCAGCAGTGCCCAGGGGGGTAAGACCCAGTACTTC,CASSAQGGKTQYF
TRBV19,TRBD1,TRBJ1-2,few,TGTGCCAGTACAGGACAGGGAAGTAACTATGGCTACACCTTC,CASTGQGSNYGYTF
TRBV5-1,TRBD2,TRBJ2-5,-,TGCGCCAGCAGCCCCGGGACTAGCAAAGAGACCCAGTACTTC,CASSPGTSKETQYF
TRBV29-1,-,TRBJ2-5,-,TGCAGCGTTGTGTGGACACTAGAGACCCAGTACTTC,CSVVWTLETQYF
TRBV5-4,TRBD1,TRBJ2-5,once,TGTGCCAGCAGCGCTCTAGACAGGGTGGGTCGAGAGACCCAGTACTTC,CASSALDRVGRETQYF
TRBV11-2,-,TRBJ1-1,-,TGTGCCAGCAGCTTAGGGGGCTGGAACACTGAAGCTTTCTTT,CASSLGGWNTEAFF
TRBV27,-,TRBJ2-3,-,TGTGCCAGCAGTTCTGTACGGGGCACAGATACGCAGTATTTT,CASSSVRGTDTQYF
TRBV28,TRBD1,TRBJ1-5,-,TGTGCCAGCAGCCGACGGACAGGGTTTAATCAGCCCCAGCATTTT,CASSRRTGFNQPQHF
TRBV7-3,TRBD2,TRBJ2-1,-,TGTGCCAGCAGCTTAAGACTAGCGGGGACTGGAGATGAGCAGTTCTTC,CASSLRLAGTGDEQFF
TRBV11-2,TRBD1,TRBJ1-6,-,TGTGCCAGCAGCTGGGACGACAGGGGTAATTCACCCCTCCACTTT,CASSWDDRGNSPLHF
TRBV10-3,TRBD1,TRBJ2-7,many,TGTGCCATCAGTGGTACCGGGACAGGTACCTACGAGCAGTACTTC,CAISGTGTGTYEQYF
TRBV11-1,TRBD2,TRBJ2-7,-,TGTGCCAGCAGCTTCTTACGGGGGGGTAACGAGCAGTACTTC,CASSFLRGGNEQYF
TRBV5-5,TRBD2,TRBJ2-3,few,TGTGCCAGCAGCTTGACTAGCGGGGCAGATACGCAGTATTTT,CASSLTSGADTQYF
TRBV12-3/TRBV12-4,-,TRBJ1-5,few,TGTGCCAGCAGCCTAGGTGGGCAGCCCCAGCATTTT,CASSLGGQPQHF